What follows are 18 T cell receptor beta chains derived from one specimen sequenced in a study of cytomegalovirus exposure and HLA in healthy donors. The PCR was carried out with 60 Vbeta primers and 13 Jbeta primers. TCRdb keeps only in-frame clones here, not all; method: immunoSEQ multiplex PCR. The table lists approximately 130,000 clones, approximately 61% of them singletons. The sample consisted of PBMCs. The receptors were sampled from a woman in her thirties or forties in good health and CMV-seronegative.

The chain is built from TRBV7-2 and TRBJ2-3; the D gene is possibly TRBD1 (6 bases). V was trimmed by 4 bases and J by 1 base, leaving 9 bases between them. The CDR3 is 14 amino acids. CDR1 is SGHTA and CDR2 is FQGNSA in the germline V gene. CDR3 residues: CASSSRQGTDTQYF. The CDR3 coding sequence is TGTGCCAGCAGCTCCAGACAGGGCACAGATACGCAGTATTTT.

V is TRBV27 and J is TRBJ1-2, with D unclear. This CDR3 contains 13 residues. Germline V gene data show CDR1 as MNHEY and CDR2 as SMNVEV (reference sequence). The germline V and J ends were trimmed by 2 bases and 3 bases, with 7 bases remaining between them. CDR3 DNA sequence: TGTGCCAGCAGTTTAGGCAGTCACTATGGCTACACCTTC. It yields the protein CASSLGSHYGYTF.

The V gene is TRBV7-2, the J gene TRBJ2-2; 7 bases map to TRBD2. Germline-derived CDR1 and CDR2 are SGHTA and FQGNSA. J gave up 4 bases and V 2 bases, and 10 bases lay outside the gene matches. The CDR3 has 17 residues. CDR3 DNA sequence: TGTGCCAGCAGCTTACCGCGGCCGGGGGGAATCACCGGGGAGCTGTTTTTT. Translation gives CASSLPRPGGITGELFF.

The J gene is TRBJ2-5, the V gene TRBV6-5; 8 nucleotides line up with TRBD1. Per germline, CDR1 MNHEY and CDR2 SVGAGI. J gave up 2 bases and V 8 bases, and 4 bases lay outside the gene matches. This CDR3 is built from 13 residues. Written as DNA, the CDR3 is TGTGCCAGCTCGAGGACAGGGCAAGAGACCCAGTACTTC. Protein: CASSRTGQETQYF.

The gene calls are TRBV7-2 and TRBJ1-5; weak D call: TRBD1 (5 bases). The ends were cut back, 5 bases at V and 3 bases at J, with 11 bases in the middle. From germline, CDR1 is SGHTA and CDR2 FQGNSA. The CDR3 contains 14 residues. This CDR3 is CASSATGHNQPQHF. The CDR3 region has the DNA TGTGCCAGCAGCGCAACCGGACACAATCAGCCCCAGCATTTT.

The CDR3 nucleotides are TGTGCCAGCACCCCAGGGACACCTAACTATGGCTACACCTTC. This encodes CASTPGTPNYGYTF. V is TRBV5-4 and J is TRBJ1-2; D might be TRBD1 (6 bases). Trimming took off 6 bases at V and 0 bases at J, with 12 bases between the two ends. CDR3 size: 14 residues. Germline CDR1 SGHNT, CDR2 YYREEE (reference sequence). The whole variable domain, filled in from reference TRBV5-4 and TRBJ1-2, reads ETGVTQSPTHLIKTRGQQVTLRCSSQSGHNTVSWYQQALGQGPQFIFQYYREEENGRGNFPPRFSGLQFPNYSSELNVNALELDDSALYLCASTPGTPNYGYTFGSGTRLTVV.

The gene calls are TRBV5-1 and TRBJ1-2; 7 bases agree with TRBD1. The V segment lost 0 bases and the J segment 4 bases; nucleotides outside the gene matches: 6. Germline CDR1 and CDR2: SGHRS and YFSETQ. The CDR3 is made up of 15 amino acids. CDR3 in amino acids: CASSLASGTAYGYTF. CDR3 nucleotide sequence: TGCGCCAGCAGCTTGGCCTCCGGGACAGCCTATGGCTACACCTTC.

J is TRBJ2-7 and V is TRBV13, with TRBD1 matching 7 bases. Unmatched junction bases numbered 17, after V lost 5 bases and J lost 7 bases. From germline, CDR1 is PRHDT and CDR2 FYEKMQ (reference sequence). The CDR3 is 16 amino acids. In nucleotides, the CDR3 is TGTGCCAGCAGCAAGGGGTATCACAGGGGAGTAAGGGAGCAGTACTTC. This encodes CASSKGYHRGVREQYF.

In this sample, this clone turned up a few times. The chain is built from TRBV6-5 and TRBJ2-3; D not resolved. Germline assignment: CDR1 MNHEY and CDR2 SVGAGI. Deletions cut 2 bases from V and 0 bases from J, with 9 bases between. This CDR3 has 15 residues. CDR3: CASSYGRGSTDTQYF. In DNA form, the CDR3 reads TGTGCCAGCAGTTACGGTCGCGGTAGCACAGATACGCAGTATTTT.

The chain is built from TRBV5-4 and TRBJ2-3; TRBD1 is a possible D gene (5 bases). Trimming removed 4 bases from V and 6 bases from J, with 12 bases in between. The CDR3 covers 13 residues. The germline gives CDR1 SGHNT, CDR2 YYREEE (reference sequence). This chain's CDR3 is CASSPGPGDTQYF. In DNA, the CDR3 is TGTGCCAGCAGCCCTGGACCAGGGGATACGCAGTATTTT.

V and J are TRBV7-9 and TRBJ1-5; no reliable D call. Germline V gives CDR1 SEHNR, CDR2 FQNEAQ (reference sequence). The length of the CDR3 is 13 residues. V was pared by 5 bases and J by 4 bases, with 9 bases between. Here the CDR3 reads CASSPNRNQPQHF. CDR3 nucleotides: TGTGCCAGCAGCCCCAATCGGAATCAGCCCCAGCATTTT.

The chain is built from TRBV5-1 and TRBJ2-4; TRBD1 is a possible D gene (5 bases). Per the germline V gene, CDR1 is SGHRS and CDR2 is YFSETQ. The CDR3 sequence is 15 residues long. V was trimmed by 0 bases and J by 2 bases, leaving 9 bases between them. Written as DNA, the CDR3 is TGCGCCAGCAGCTTGGGGCAGGGCTCCAAAAACATTCAGTACTTC. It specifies CASSLGQGSKNIQYF.

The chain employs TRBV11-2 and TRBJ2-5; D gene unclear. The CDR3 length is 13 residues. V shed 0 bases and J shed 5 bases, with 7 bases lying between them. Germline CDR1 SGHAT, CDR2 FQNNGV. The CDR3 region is CASSLDPRETQYF. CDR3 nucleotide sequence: TGTGCCAGCAGCTTAGATCCTAGGGAGACCCAGTACTTC.

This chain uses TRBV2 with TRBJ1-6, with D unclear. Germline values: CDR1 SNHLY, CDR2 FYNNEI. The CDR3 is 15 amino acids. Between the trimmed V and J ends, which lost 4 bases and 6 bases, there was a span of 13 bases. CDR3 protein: CASSARISGNSPLHF. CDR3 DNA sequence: TGTGCCAGCAGTGCCAGAATATCTGGTAATTCACCCCTCCACTTT.

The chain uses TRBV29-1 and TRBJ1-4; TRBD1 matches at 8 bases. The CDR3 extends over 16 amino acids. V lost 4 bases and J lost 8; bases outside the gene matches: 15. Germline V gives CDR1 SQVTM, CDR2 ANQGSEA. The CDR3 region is CSVAFTSGGDQEKLFF. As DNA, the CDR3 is TGCAGCGTTGCATTTACCTCAGGGGGCGATCAGGAAAAACTGTTTTTT.

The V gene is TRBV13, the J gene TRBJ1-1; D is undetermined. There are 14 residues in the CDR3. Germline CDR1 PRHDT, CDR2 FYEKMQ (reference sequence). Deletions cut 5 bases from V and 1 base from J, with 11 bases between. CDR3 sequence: CASSPQVTNTEAFF. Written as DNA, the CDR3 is TGTGCCAGCAGCCCGCAGGTGACGAACACTGAAGCTTTCTTT. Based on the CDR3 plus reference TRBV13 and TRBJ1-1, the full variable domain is AAGVIQSPRHLIKEKRETATLKCYPIPRHDTVYWYQQGPGQDPQFLISFYEKMQSDKGSIPDRFSAQQFSDYHSELNMSSLELGDSALYFCASSPQVTNTEAFFGQGTRLTVV.

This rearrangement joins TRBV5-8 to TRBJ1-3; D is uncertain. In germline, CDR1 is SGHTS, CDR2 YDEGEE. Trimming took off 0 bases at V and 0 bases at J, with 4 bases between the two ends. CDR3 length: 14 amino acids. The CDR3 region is CASSLGSSGNTIYF. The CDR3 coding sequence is TGTGCCAGCAGCTTGGGGAGCTCTGGAAACACCATATATTTT.

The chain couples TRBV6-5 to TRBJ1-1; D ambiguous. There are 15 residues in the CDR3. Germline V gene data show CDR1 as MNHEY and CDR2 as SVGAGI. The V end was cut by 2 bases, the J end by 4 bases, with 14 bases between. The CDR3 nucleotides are TGTGCCAGCAGTTACCGGCCTCGGGGTGCCACTGAAGCTTTCTTT. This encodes CASSYRPRGATEAFF.